The 7 T cell receptor beta chains listed next were all sequenced from one sample in a study of T cell responses to AZD1222 COVID-19 vaccine. The method was immunoSEQ multiplex PCR; TCRdb's version includes in-frame clones alone and lacks a portion of them. The sample has roughly 120,000 clones; 80% to 95% are singletons. The sample was peripheral blood, taken 28 days after the second AZD1222 dose. Receptors originate from an adult who received the AZD1222 COVID-19 vaccine.

The chain is built from TRBV11-2 and TRBJ2-3; no reliable D call. This CDR3 is 13 amino acids long. Between the trimmed V and J ends, which lost 4 bases and 2 bases, there was a span of 7 bases. The V gene's germline CDR1 is SGHAT and CDR2 FQNNGV. In nucleotides, the CDR3 is TGTGCCAGCAGCTCGCAGAACACAGATACGCAGTATTTT. This codes for CASSSQNTDTQYF.

This chain links TRBV29-1 with TRBJ2-5; 8 bases line up with TRBD2. V was pared by 1 base and J by 7 bases, with 5 bases of the junction left unmatched. Germline V gene data show CDR1 as SQVTM and CDR2 as ANQGSEA. This CDR3 has 13 amino acids. The CDR3 coding sequence is TGCAGCGTTGAAGTGGCGGGGGGCGTGACCCAGTACTTC. Residues: CSVEVAGGVTQYF.

The chain uses TRBV11-3 and TRBJ2-3; D remains unclear. CDR3 size: 13 residues. The V gene's germline CDR1 is SGHNT and CDR2 YENEEA. V lost 2 bases, J lost 0 bases, and 3 bases lay in between. CDR3 coding DNA: TGTGCCAGCAGCTTACAGAGCACAGATACGCAGTATTTT. Its translation: CASSLQSTDTQYF.

The V and J genes are TRBV3-1 (or the pseudogene TRBV3-2) and TRBJ2-1; tentatively, D is TRBD2 (5 bases). CDR3 length: 18 residues. The V gene's germline CDR1 is LGHDT and CDR2 YNNKEL (reference sequence). The V end was cut by 0 bases, the J end by 0 bases, with 15 bases between. CDR3 in amino acids: CASSQDPNGMSSYNEQFF. CDR3 nucleotide sequence: TGTGCCAGCAGCCAAGATCCGAACGGGATGAGCTCCTACAATGAGCAGTTCTTC.

V usage is TRBV7-9 and J usage is TRBJ1-1; D perhaps matches TRBD1 (6 bases). The CDR3 length is 13 residues. Between the trimmed V and J ends, which lost 5 bases and 1 base, there was a span of 8 bases. Germline values: CDR1 SEHNR, CDR2 FQNEAQ (reference sequence). CDR3 sequence reads: CASSRDKNTEAFF. CDR3 bases: TGTGCCAGCAGCCGGGACAAGAACACTGAAGCTTTCTTT.

This clone was seen a single time. CDR3 region: CASSLGALSTGNTIYF. CDR3 nucleotide sequence: TGTGCCAGCAGCTTAGGGGCTCTGAGTACTGGAAACACCATATATTTT. This chain uses TRBV11-2 with TRBJ1-3; D is unresolved. V lost 1 base, J lost 2 bases, and 12 bases lay in between. Germline CDR1 SGHAT, CDR2 FQNNGV. CDR3 length: 16 residues.

The chain combines TRBV7-2 with TRBJ1-5; tentative D call: TRBD1 (5 bases). Germline CDR1 SGHTA, CDR2 FQGNSA. This CDR3 is built from 15 residues. V was pared by 3 bases and J by 0 bases, with 9 bases between. In DNA, the CDR3 is TGTGCCAGCAGCTTCGGGACCGATAGCAATCAGCCCCAGCATTTT. It translates to CASSFGTDSNQPQHF. The variable domain in full, with the rest retrieved from reference TRBV7-2 and TRBJ1-5, is GAGVSQSPSNKVTEKGKDVELRCDPISGHTALYWYRQSLGQGLEFLIYFQGNSAPDKSGLPSDRFSAERTGGSVSTLTIQRTQQEDSAVYLCASSFGTDSNQPQHFGDGTRLSIL.